One T cell receptor (beta chain) is described in this entry. What it binds is not known. This entry is derived from a study of glioma-infiltrating T cells after dendritic cell vaccination. Points from the study as a whole: TCR clonality showed no direct relationship with survival. Complete blood and tumor specimen sets were limited to few patients.

TCRB CDR3 was amplified from 2 ug genomic DNA or less. Assay: immunoSEQ multiplex PCR; the TCRdb copy retains only in-frame clones and omits some. The sample includes tens of thousands of clones, about 80% of them seen just once. Germline V gene lookup returns CDR1 SGHRS and CDR2 YFSETQ. Trimming removed 1 base from V and 3 bases from J, with 5 bases in between. The CDR3 is 12 residues long. The starting material was blood, obtained before dendritic cell vaccination. The V and J genes are TRBV5-1 and TRBJ2-7; D is unresolved. The clonotype was recovered from a human donor with glioblastoma. CDR3 in amino acids: CASSLNNYEQYF. CDR3 bases: TGCGCCAGCAGCTTGAATAACTACGAGCAGTACTTC.